The clone carrying this T cell receptor beta chain appeared once. Germline loops: CDR1 SNHLY, CDR2 FYNNEI. Trimming pared 8 bases from V and 2 bases from J, leaving 6 bases between. The CDR3 consists of 11 residues. This sample was taken from a study of blood T cell repertoires in COVID-19. The protocol was immunoSEQ multiplex PCR, while the TCRdb copy is restricted to in-frame clones and leaves out a portion. The sample includes under 300,000 clones, around nine tenths of them seen just once. Sequenced: PBMCs or T cells enriched from blood (not recorded which). This TCR was sampled from a young woman who had recovered from COVID-19. V and J are TRBV2 and TRBJ1-2, with D unresolved. The CDR3 sequence is CASRENYGYTF. Here the CDR3 DNA reads TGTGCCAGCCGGGAGAACTATGGCTACACCTTC.